The clone carrying this T cell receptor beta chain was counted a few times. Those enrolled, adults aged roughly 18 to 89 years, came from about two dozen US areas. Participant-given clinical history determined each cohort assignment. This entry is derived from a study of blood T cell repertoires in COVID-19. For the study at large: Samples of COVID-19 (acute and convalescent) were obtained from the United States, Italy and Spain.

As handled by the study authors: Researchers report that nucleated cell counts were estimated from reference gene primer amplification. Libraries were prepared by immunoSEQ multiplex PCR; TCRdb keeps only in-frame clonotypes and omits some of them. The D gene and trimming were derived from the DNA, and the V and J assignments and clone size from that table. The table records around 180,000 clones, more than 75% of them present only once. Trimming removed 6 bases from V and 2 bases from J; junction bases left unmatched: 13. CDR1 and CDR2 (germline): MGHRA, YSYEKL. The CDR3 contains 18 residues. The chain couples TRBV4-1 to TRBJ2-2; 9 nucleotides line up with TRBD2. The sequenced sample was PBMCs or T cells enriched from blood (not recorded which). This clonotype was sampled from a woman aged 45-65 years with acute COVID-19. CDR3 nucleotide sequence: TGCGCCAGCAGGGGCCGCAGCCCAGCGGGGGGCAACACCGGGGAGCTGTTTTTT. Translated: CASRGRSPAGGNTGELFF.